The 32 T cell receptor beta chains below were found in one sample sequenced in a study of metastatic and nonmetastatic thyroid tumors. Every patient was untreated before thyroid surgery. Using MiXCR, TCRdb reanalyzed the PCR reads. The sample consists of around 28,000 clones, under 15% of them appearing once. Material for sequencing was blood. The receptor set was obtained from a female donor with papillary thyroid cancer or a benign thyroid nodule (not recorded which). Some clones in this sample may be carry-over from other donors' samples.

In this sample, this clone turned up a few times. A much larger clone differs from this one at a single base, so this may be a read error. This same CDR3 is encoded by further DNA sequences in the sample. This chain connects TRBV18 to TRBJ2-2; maybe TRBD2 (5 bases). CDR1 KGHSH and CDR2 LQKENI come from the germline V gene. This CDR3 contains 14 residues. The CDR3 reads CASSPPSQPGELFF. The CDR3 nucleotides read TGCGCCAGCTCACCACCGAGTCAGCCCGGGGAGCTATTTTTT.

In its sample, this clone was seen a few times. This rearrangement joins TRBV10-3 to TRBJ2-7, with TRBD2 identical over 7 bases. The CDR3 is 15 residues long. With V trimmed by 10 bases and J by 2 bases, 14 bases remained unmatched. The germline CDR1 and CDR2 sequences are ENHRY and SYGVKD. The CDR3 sequence: CATIVGRELPYEQYF. CDR3 bases: TGTGCCACCATTGTTGGGCGGGAGTTACCCTACGAGCAGTACTTC.

This clone showed up just a few times. The chain carries TRBV7-3 and TRBJ1-1; weak D call: TRBD1 (5 bases). CDR1 and CDR2 (germline): SGHTA, FQGTGA. Trimming took 3 bases from V and 4 from J, leaving 21 bases between them. The CDR3 extends over 17 amino acids. Written as DNA, the CDR3 is TGTGCCAGCAGCTTGTTAGTGGCTCGGGGGTGGGGCACTGAAGCTTTCTTT. This encodes CASSLLVARGWGTEAFF. Variable domain in full (rest from reference TRBV7-3 and TRBJ1-1): GAGVSQTPSNKVTEKGKYVELRCDPISGHTALYWYRQSLGQGPEFLIYFQGTGAADDSGLPNDRFFAVRPEGSVSTLKIQRTERGDSAVYLCASSLLVARGWGTEAFFGQGTRLTVV.

Many counts were recorded for this clone. This sequence joins TRBV28 and TRBJ2-7, with 8 bases that match TRBD1. The V gene's germline CDR1 is MDHEN and CDR2 SYDVKM. V was pared by 6 bases and J by 13 bases, with 11 bases of the junction left unmatched. This CDR3 comprises 12 residues. The CDR3 nucleotides are TGTGCCAGCAGCCTCGGGACAGGCGGCTGCTACTTC. This gives the protein CASSLGTGGCYF.

The sample holds a few counts of this clone. A much larger clone lies one base from this, so it may be a read error. The same CDR3 arises from other DNA sequences in this sample as well. The rearrangement links TRBV7-3 to TRBJ2-5; tentatively, D is TRBD2 (5 bases). Trimming removed 5 bases at V and 5 bases at J, with 12 bases between. Germline CDR1 and CDR2: SGHTA and FQGTGA. CDR3 length: 13 amino acids. The CDR3 DNA follows: TGTGCCAGCAGCCGAATGAGGGAGGAGACCCAGTACTTC. It yields the protein CASSRMREETQYF.

The sample holds many counts of this clone. The V and J genes are TRBV20-1 and TRBJ1-1; TRBD1 is a possible D gene (6 bases). Deletions cut 0 bases from V and 4 bases from J, with 15 bases between. CDR3 length: 15 amino acids. CDR1 is DFQATT, CDR2 SNEGSKA, per germline (reference sequence). The CDR3 bases are TGCAGTGCTAGAGATTGGGCAGGGGCGAGCACTGAAGCTTTCTTT. Translation: CSARDWAGASTEAFF.

There are a few counts of this clone. V gene TRBV24-1 combines with J gene TRBJ2-1, with 9 bases aligning to TRBD1. V lost 9 bases to trimming and J lost 4 bases; unmatched junction nucleotides: 6. This CDR3 has 14 amino acids. Germline V gene lookup returns CDR1 KGHDR and CDR2 SFDVKD. CDR3 amino acids: CATAGTGMYNEQFF. CDR3 DNA sequence: TGTGCCACCGCCGGGACAGGGATGTACAATGAGCAGTTCTTC.

This clone was recorded at least ten times. The chain uses TRBV12-3 or TRBV12-4 and TRBJ2-3; weak D call: TRBD1 (6 bases). CDR3 length equals 16 residues. V was clipped by 2 bases and J by 3 bases, with 15 bases between them. The CDR3 sequence is CASSLQQGEWTDTQYF. The DNA for the CDR3 is TGTGCCAGCAGTTTACAACAGGGCGAATGGACAGATACGCAGTATTTT.

V usage is TRBV5-1 and J usage is TRBJ1-2; 8 bases match TRBD1. Looked up from germline, CDR1 is SGHRS and CDR2 is YFSETQ. The length of the CDR3 is 16 residues. Trimming removed 4 bases from V and 7 bases from J; junction bases left unmatched: 15. The CDR3 reads CASSQVQGGTGGGYTF. The CDR3 DNA reads TGCGCCAGCAGCCAAGTTCAGGGAGGGACAGGCGGTGGCTACACCTTC.

There are a few counts of this clone. The chain uses TRBV25-1 and TRBJ2-1, with 10 bases that match TRBD2. Germline V CDR1 and CDR2: MGHDK, SYGVNS. The CDR3 runs 19 residues. J gave up 4 bases and V 1 base, and 13 bases lay outside the gene matches. The CDR3 region has the DNA TGTGCCAGCAGTGAATTCCTAGCGGGAGTTGGCCATCATTACAATGAGCAGTTCTTC. As protein: CASSEFLAGVGHHYNEQFF.

In its sample, this clone was seen a few times. One end of the junction varies from germline; a read error may be responsible. The genes are TRBV6-6 and TRBJ2-1; perhaps TRBD2 as D (5 bases). This CDR3 has 16 amino acids. Per germline, CDR1 MNHNY and CDR2 SVGAGI (reference sequence). The CDR3, as DNA: TGTGCCAGCAATTACCTCCCGGGTTCGGGATACAATGAGCAGTTCTTC. Its translation is CASNYLPGSGYNEQFF.

This clone was seen repeatedly, ten times or more. This sequence joins TRBV28 and TRBJ2-1; no firm D call. With 3 bases removed from V and 0 bases from J, the gap between germline ends came to 12 bases. This CDR3 contains 16 residues. The germline CDR1 and CDR2 sequences are MDHEN and SYDVKM. The chain's CDR3 is CASSFGPWYSYNEQFF. CDR3 nucleotide sequence: TGTGCCAGCAGTTTTGGACCGTGGTACTCCTACAATGAGCAGTTCTTC.

This clone was found many times. V and J are TRBV4-1 and TRBJ1-1; the match to TRBD1 covers 9 bases. V was pared by 6 bases and J by 3 bases, with 5 bases of the junction left unmatched. Germline V lookup: CDR1 MGHRA, CDR2 YSYEKL. The CDR3 runs 14 residues. CDR3 in amino acids: CASRKQGADTEAFF. CDR3 coding DNA: TGCGCCAGCAGGAAACAGGGGGCTGACACTGAAGCTTTCTTT.

Note on this clone: Germline is not matched at one junction end, which may reflect a read error. The chain has TRBV28 and TRBJ2-1, with 11 bases lining up with TRBD2. The CDR3 extends over 19 amino acids. Germline-derived CDR1 and CDR2 are MDHEN and SYDVKM. In nucleotides, the CDR3 is TGTGCCATCAGTTTATATTTTTCGGGACTAGCGGTACTCTACAATGAGCAGTTCTTC. The encoded protein is CAISLYFSGLAVLYNEQFF.

There are many counts of this clone. This sequence joins TRBV4-3 and TRBJ2-5; TRBD2 matches 14 bases. After removal of 1 base from V and 5 bases from J, the junction contained 6 bases not matched to a gene. Germline V gives CDR1 LGHNA, CDR2 YSLEER. The length of the CDR3 is 17 residues. CDR3 sequence (DNA): TGCGCCAGCAGCCAAGGACTAGCGGGAGGGCCCGGGGAGACCCAGTACTTC. Translation: CASSQGLAGGPGETQYF.

The count of this clone is one. At one of its ends the junction is not consistent with the germline gene, which may arise from a read error. This sample includes further DNA sequences coding for the same CDR3. V is TRBV30 and J is TRBJ1-2, with 8 bases aligning to TRBD1. The CDR3 spans 15 residues. The germline CDR1 and CDR2 sequences are GTSNPN and SVGIG (reference sequence). The CDR3 loop is CAWSTQGGRNYGYTF. The CDR3 region has the DNA TGTGCCTGGAGTACACAGGGGGGAAGGAACTATGGGTACACGTTC.

This clone was recorded at least ten times. The rearrangement links TRBV4-1 to TRBJ2-1; perhaps TRBD2 as D (6 bases). V dropped 5 bases and J dropped 3 bases, with 17 bases sitting between them. This CDR3 has 16 residues. CDR1 and CDR2 from the germline V gene are MGHRA and YSYEKL. The CDR3 bases are TGCGCCAGCAGCGAACGGTTGGGGGGAGTCTACAATGAGCAGTTCTTC. It is translated as CASSERLGGVYNEQFF.

This clone was seen repeatedly, ten times or more. Because the CDR3 is missing its conserved closing phenylalanine or tryptophan, this is likely a read error. The chain uses TRBV7-3 and TRBJ2-1, with a weak D call TRBD2 (6 bases). The germline V gene has CDR1 SGHTA and CDR2 FQGTGA. The CDR3 is 16 residues long. V lost 4 bases, J lost 7 bases, and 20 bases lay in between. CDR3 sequence: CASSSTGTPRINEQFL. The CDR3 DNA follows: TGTGCCAGCAGCTCAACCGGGACTCCCCGCATAAATGAGCAGTTCCTC.

The V and J genes are TRBV11-2 and TRBJ2-3, with no clear D. V lost 3 bases to trimming and J lost 6 bases, with 13 bases between them. Germline CDR1 reads SGHAT; CDR2 reads FQNNGV. The CDR3 is made up of 14 amino acids. In nucleotides, the CDR3 is TGTGCCAGCAGCTTTATCCAGCGCTCGGATACGCAGTATTTT. Translated, it gives CASSFIQRSDTQYF.

This sequence joins TRBV27 and TRBJ1-1, with 7 bases aligning to TRBD1. Germline V gene sequence: CDR1 MNHEY, CDR2 SMNVEV (reference sequence). CDR3 length equals 15 residues. J lost 4 bases, V lost 3 bases, and 8 bases had no gene match. DNA for the CDR3: TGTGCCAGCAGTTTGGGGGGACAGTTGACCACTGAAGCTTTCTTT. Translation gives CASSLGGQLTTEAFF.

This clone was recorded many times. J is TRBJ2-1 and V is TRBV19, with unresolved D. The germline V gene encodes CDR1 LNHDA and CDR2 SQIVND (reference sequence). The CDR3 runs 15 residues. Deletions cut 5 bases from V and 3 bases from J, with 14 bases between. CDR3: CASSPAEVIYNEQFF. CDR3 nucleotides: TGTGCCAGTAGTCCCGCAGAGGTCATCTACAATGAGCAGTTCTTC. Supplemented by reference TRBV19 and TRBJ2-1, the full variable domain reads DGGITQSPKYLFRKEGQNVTLSCEQNLNHDAMYWYRQDPGQGLRLIYYSQIVNDFQKGDIAEGYSVSREKKESFPLTVTSAQKNPTAFYLCASSPAEVIYNEQFFGPGTRLTVL.

This clone has a count of ten or more. The chain joins TRBV11-2 to TRBJ2-3, with no clear D. The germline V and J ends were trimmed by 2 bases and 0 bases, with 12 bases remaining between them. The CDR3 consists of 16 residues. The germline V gene has CDR1 SGHAT and CDR2 FQNNGV. The CDR3 DNA reads TGTGCCAGCAGCTTACATGGCGGACCTAGCACAGATACGCAGTATTTT. It is translated as CASSLHGGPSTDTQYF.

The CDR3 loop reads CASSLGGTGGTRELFF. The CDR3 nucleotides are TGTGCCAGCAGTTTGGGGGGGACAGGAGGGACCAGGGAGCTGTTTTTT. The chain combines TRBV28 with TRBJ2-2; a possible D gene is TRBD1 (8 bases). The V and J ends lost 3 bases and 9 bases respectively, with 20 bases between them. CDR3 length: 16 residues. Per germline, CDR1 MDHEN and CDR2 SYDVKM.

This clone has a count of ten or more. V is TRBV4-2 and J is TRBJ2-3, with unresolved D. The CDR3 consists of 13 residues. The V gene's germline CDR1 is LGHNA and CDR2 YNFKEQ. The ends were cut back, 1 base at V and 6 bases at J, with 8 bases in the middle. This CDR3 reads CASSQGVGDTQYF. The DNA of the CDR3 is TGTGCCAGCAGCCAAGGGGTGGGGGATACGCAGTATTTT.

In this sample, this clone is medium-sized. The chain joins TRBV20-1 to TRBJ2-7; TRBD2 might be the D (6 bases). This CDR3 has 13 amino acids. Germline CDR1 reads DFQATT; CDR2 reads SNEGSKA (reference sequence). V gave up 2 bases and J gave up 5 bases, with 13 bases separating them. In DNA form, the CDR3 reads TGCAGTGCTAGACACCCTAGCGTCGACGAGCAGTACTTC. Translation gives CSARHPSVDEQYF.

This clone occurred many times. The gene calls are TRBV7-9 and TRBJ2-1, with TRBD2 identical over 13 bases. The CDR3 totals 15 residues. The germline V gene has CDR1 SEHNR and CDR2 FQNEAQ (reference sequence). The ends lost 6 bases at V and 10 bases at J; junction bases unmatched: 9. Here the CDR3 reads CASSYPGLAGWEQFF. The CDR3 DNA sequence: TGTGCCAGCAGTTATCCGGGACTAGCGGGATGGGAGCAGTTCTTC.

This clone was picked up many times. The chain has TRBV5-6 and TRBJ2-1; 8 bases are a match to TRBD2. This CDR3 is built from 15 residues. Per germline, CDR1 SGHDT and CDR2 YYEEEE. J lost 9 bases, V lost 0 bases, and 8 bases had no gene match. Here the CDR3 reads CASSLERERRSEQFF. DNA of the CDR3: TGTGCCAGCAGCTTGGAGCGGGAGAGACGCAGTGAGCAGTTCTTC.

This sequence joins TRBV27 and TRBJ1-4; the D is unclear. The CDR3 spans 16 residues. Per germline, CDR1 MNHEY and CDR2 SMNVEV (reference sequence). Trimming removed 2 bases from V and 5 bases from J, with 15 bases in between. The CDR3 region has the DNA TGTGCCAGCAGTTTAATGTTCATGGCAGAAAATGAAAAACTGTTTTTT. Amino acids: CASSLMFMAENEKLFF. Supplemented by reference TRBV27 and TRBJ1-4, the full variable domain reads EAQVTQNPRYLITVTGKKLTVTCSQNMNHEYMSWYRQDPGLGLRQIYYSMNVEVTDKGDVPEGYKVSRKEKRNFPLILESPSPNQTSLYFCASSLMFMAENEKLFFGSGTQLSVL.

This clone occurred many times. This chain joins TRBV12-3 or TRBV12-4 and TRBJ2-1; 10 positions match TRBD2. The CDR3 is 15 amino acids. The V and J ends lost 5 bases and 3 bases, in that order; junction bases with no gene match: 4. DNA for the CDR3: TGTGCCAGCAGTCAGGGACTAGCGTACTACAATGAGCAGTTCTTC. Translated: CASSQGLAYYNEQFF.

The rearrangement joins TRBV6-1 to TRBJ2-1, with TRBD1 matching 10 bases. J was trimmed by 9 bases and V by 3 bases; bases with no gene match: 11. The CDR3 has 16 residues. Germline CDR1 MNHNS, CDR2 SASEGT. Written as DNA, the CDR3 is TGTGCCAGCAGTGATGCCCGGGACAGGGGAATCATTGAGCAGTTCTTC. Amino acid sequence: CASSDARDRGIIEQFF.

This clone has more than one count but fewer than ten. A read error may be the cause here, since a much bigger clone is one base away. The V and J genes are TRBV10-3 and TRBJ1-2; D is unclear. V lost 8 bases and J lost 6, with 19 bases in between. The CDR3 is 14 residues long. CDR1 is ENHRY, CDR2 SYGVKD, per germline. This CDR3 is CAILRGTILDGYTF. In DNA form, the CDR3 reads TGTGCCATCCTCCGGGGTACGATTCTTGATGGCTACACCTTC.

This clone was seen at least ten times. The rearrangement uses TRBV28 and TRBJ1-2; D possibly corresponds to TRBD1 (5 bases). CDR1 is MDHEN and CDR2 is SYDVKM in the germline V gene. V was pared by 7 bases and J by 7 bases, with 16 bases between. CDR3 length equals 13 residues. The CDR3 DNA reads as TGTGCCAGCACCCAGAGCAGGGAGGTTGGCTACACCTTC. Residues: CASTQSREVGYTF.